The entry below describes one TCR beta chain. This clone was seen only once. Which antigen it targets is not known. There are no base qualities to consult, and no much larger clone falls within one base. The junction carries 10 bases between V and J, which are trimmed by 1 base and 1 base respectively. According to the germline V gene, CDR1 reads SGHAT and CDR2 reads FQNNGV. From the cysteine through the phenylalanine, the CDR3 covers 15 amino acids. CDR3 DNA is the only sequence kept; it has 45 bases, read in frame from the first base. The data belong to a study of blood T cell repertoires in COVID-19 (dated by TCRdb to between 2020 and 2021). In terms of the full investigation: Collaborator samples came from the United States, Italy and Spain and covered acute and convalescent phases of COVID-19. The prospective study material was composed of cDNA or gDNA derived from T cells, B-cell-depleted T cells, or PBMCs. Subjects who had been exposed to COVID-19, were actively infected with it, or had recovered from it provided the deeply sampled blood TCRbeta repertoires that made up the dataset. The repertoires were made available in a free public database intended to serve as a resource for research on the immune response to SARS-CoV-2. Samples were obtained from the ongoing ImmuneRACE study (first 160 participants) and from some 1,300 subjects provided by 6 global collaborators. Nearly every sample came with metadata listing a de-identified subject ID, COVID-19 status, age in years and sex. Where available, HLA class I and class II types were obtained from metadata supplied by the sample provider rather than from assay-based typing. Overall study results and their limits: The quantity of clinical and demographic metadata differed by source and by participant and was supplied without curation.

TCRbeta CDR3 regions were amplified from genomic DNA using the immunoSEQ Assay, a bias-controlled multiplex PCR. As for the original processing: The number of nucleated cells in each sample was estimated from the amplification of reference gene primers within the assay. To quantify the absolute abundance of each unique TCRbeta CDR3 rearrangement, sequence reads were collapsed and filtered. Productive Simpson clonality was computed per sample as the square root of Simpson's diversity index over productive rearrangements. Entries here come from immuneACCESS through TCRdb and include only in-frame sequences with V and J called. Some clones fail to appear in such tables; in the studies checked, an unresolved V gene covers under half of the shortfall, and the cause of the remainder is unknown. V and J calls plus clone size are reproduced from that table; the DNA served to infer D and trimming. The sample table records approximately 84,000 clones; about 68% of these occur just once. Around 6% of the sample is in the top ten clones.

Each collaborating institution followed its own protocols to collect whole blood in K2EDTA tubes. For TCRbeta analysis, collaborators shipped samples in one of three forms: frozen whole blood, isolated PBMCs, or DNA extracted from either of those sample types. Material for sequencing was peripheral blood. The sequence joins TRBV11-2 to TRBJ2-5; the D gene remains uncertain. The clonotype originates from a man in his fifties with active or convalescent COVID-19. This receptor has the CDR3 CASSLGPSVQETQYF. The bases read TGTGCCAGCAGCTTAGGCCCAAGCGTCCAAGAGACCCAGTACTTC.